The clone carrying this T cell receptor (beta chain) was seen more than once but under ten times. Its antigen is currently unknown. The CDR3 contains 15 residues. Per the germline V gene, CDR1 is SEHNR and CDR2 is FQNEAQ (reference sequence). The V end was cut by 1 base, the J end by 0 bases, with 7 bases between. The data derive from a study of T cells after yellow fever vaccination. Overall study findings and caveats: A small proportion of clonotypes was detected in both the CD4 and CD8 compartments.

Researchers made TCR cDNA using 5'RACE template switching, and this step added a universal primer site and UMIs. TCRdb independently ran MiXCR on the 5' RACE reads; one entry per CDR3 protein. The table has 500,000 to 650,000 distinct CDR3 sequences, less than 15% seen once. The chain links TRBV7-9 to TRBJ2-4; D remains ambiguous. The material sequenced was PBMCs, taken on the day of the yellow fever booster vaccination. This TCR was recovered from a man aged 25-40 years who received the YFV17D yellow fever vaccine. The CDR3 protein is CASSLEGVAKNIQYF. CDR3 bases: TGTGCCAGCAGCTTAGAGGGTGTAGCCAAAAACATTCAGTACTTC.